A single sample gave rise to the 12 T cell receptor beta chains below, sequenced in a study of T-cell memory formation after mild COVID-19. From the 5' RACE reads, TCRdb called clonotypes with MiXCR, one entry per CDR3 protein. Among around 300,000 distinct CDR3 sequences listed, roughly 21% were seen once. The sample consisted of PBMCs or a T cell subset sorted from them (not recorded which). The receptors derive from a man aged 18-30 years who had mild COVID-19 (a few samples of this study predate the infection). Cell type and time point are not known.

The chain combines TRBV7-3 with TRBJ2-5, with TRBD1 identical over 8 bases. The CDR3 is 14 residues long. J lost 3 bases, V lost 2 bases, and 2 bases had no gene match. The germline V gene encodes CDR1 SGHTA and CDR2 FQGTGA. This chain's CDR3 is CASSLEGQEETQYF. The DNA of the CDR3 is TGTGCCAGCAGCTTAGAGGGACAGGAAGAGACCCAGTACTTC.

This clonotype has just a few counts. The chain uses TRBV6-2 or TRBV6-3 and TRBJ2-1, with 7 positions matching TRBD1. CDR3 length equals 13 residues. Germline V CDR1 and CDR2: MNHEY, SVGEGT. The ends lost 8 bases at V and 9 bases at J; junction bases unmatched: 10. Written as DNA, the CDR3 is TGTGCCAGCCAGGGGGTACGCCCGGGTGAGCAGTTCTTC. It yields the protein CASQGVRPGEQFF.

This sequence joins TRBV29-1 and TRBJ2-3, with 7 bases fitting TRBD1. The CDR3 is 14 amino acids. V trimming: 5 bases; J trimming: 4 bases; junction bases outside the gene matches: 9. Germline lookup yields CDR1 SQVTM and CDR2 ANQGSEA. CDR3 nucleotide sequence: TGCAGCGTTTCCAAGACAGGGCCAGCAGATACGCAGTATTTT. Its protein is CSVSKTGPADTQYF.

This clonotype occurred a few times. The chain has TRBV5-1 and TRBJ1-5, with TRBD1 matching 10 bases. Germline-derived CDR1 and CDR2 are SGHRS and YFSETQ. The length of the CDR3 is 20 residues. The J segment lost 3 bases and the V segment lost 4 bases, leaving 19 bases of the junction unmatched. Written as DNA, the CDR3 is TGCGCCAGCAGCCCTGGCGGGGGGACAGGGGACAGAAACCACAATCAGCCCCAGCATTTT. This sequence encodes CASSPGGGTGDRNHNQPQHF.

In its sample, this clonotype was seen a few times. The J gene is TRBJ1-1, the V gene TRBV6-5, with a possible D match to TRBD1 (6 bases). Germline CDR1 and CDR2: MNHEY and SVGAGI. This CDR3 region has 13 residues. V shed 6 bases and J shed 5 bases, with 13 bases lying between them. The CDR3 DNA reads as TGTGCCAGCAGCAACAGGGTGGGGACTGAAGCTTTCTTT. Translated, it gives CASSNRVGTEAFF.

This clonotype has more than one count but fewer than ten. The chain links TRBV7-2 to TRBJ2-3, with D possibly matching TRBD1 (6 bases). The CDR3 has 16 residues. The V end was cut by 4 bases, the J end by 5 bases, with 19 bases between. Germline V gene sequence: CDR1 SGHTA, CDR2 FQGNSA. Here the CDR3 reads CASSSRGGRERDTQYF. The CDR3 region has the DNA TGTGCCAGCAGCTCCCGTGGGGGCCGCGAAAGAGATACGCAGTATTTT.

The chain is built from TRBV6-5 and TRBJ1-2; weak D call: TRBD1 (6 bases). Germline V gene data show CDR1 as MNHEY and CDR2 as SVGAGI. There are 11 residues in the CDR3. V gave up 9 bases and J gave up 8 bases, with 13 bases separating them. CDR3 bases: TGTGCCAGTAAACAGGGCGGAGGCTACACCTTC. Its translation: CASKQGGGYTF.

The CDR3 region has the DNA TGCGCCAGCAGCTATAGGGGGACAGGGCTGTACGAGCAGTACTTC. Protein: CASSYRGTGLYEQYF. The rearrangement joins TRBV5-1 to TRBJ2-7; TRBD1 matches at 9 bases. V shed 3 bases, J shed 4 bases, and the junction held 8 bases outside the gene matches. This CDR3 is 15 amino acids long. Per the germline V gene, CDR1 is SGHRS and CDR2 is YFSETQ.

This clonotype has more than one count but fewer than ten. This sequence joins TRBV30 and TRBJ2-5; D gene unclear. CDR1 GTSNPN and CDR2 SVGIG come from the germline V gene (reference sequence). The CDR3 spans 13 residues. Trimming removed 2 bases from V and 5 bases from J, with 12 bases in between. The CDR3 spells CAWSLAGLETQYF. CDR3 sequence (DNA): TGTGCCTGGAGTTTGGCTGGCTTGGAGACCCAGTACTTC. Together with reference TRBV30 and TRBJ2-5, the CDR3 gives the full variable domain: SQTIHQWPATLVQPVGSPLSLECTVEGTSNPNLYWYRQAAGRGLQLLFYSVGIGQISSEVPQNLSASRPQDRQFILSSKKLLLSDSGFYLCAWSLAGLETQYFGPGTRLLVL.

This chain links TRBV4-3 with TRBJ1-5, with a possible D match to TRBD1 (5 bases). Trimming shortened V by 0 bases and J by 2 bases, and 23 bases separated the two germline ends. Germline loops: CDR1 LGHNA, CDR2 YSLEER. This CDR3 comprises 20 residues. CDR3 nucleotide sequence: TGCGCCAGCAGCCAAGATCGGTCCGGGACCGAATACGGGGGCAATCAGCCCCAGCATTTT. Translation: CASSQDRSGTEYGGNQPQHF.

This chain joins TRBV4-3 and TRBJ1-3, with D perhaps TRBD1 (6 bases). V was clipped by 0 bases and J by 2 bases, with 14 bases between them. This CDR3 has 17 amino acids. Germline loops: CDR1 LGHNA, CDR2 YSLEER. This CDR3 is CASSQEVVGGPGNTIYF. CDR3 coding DNA: TGCGCCAGCAGCCAAGAGGTGGTTGGGGGGCCTGGAAACACCATATATTTT.

This clonotype was seen more than once but under ten times. The chain recombines TRBV5-1 with TRBJ1-2; D unclear. This CDR3 region has 16 residues. Trimming took 0 bases from V and 3 from J, leaving 15 bases between them. Germline CDR1 SGHRS, CDR2 YFSETQ. CDR3 sequence: CASSLDEGMDYYGYTF. In DNA form, the CDR3 reads TGCGCCAGCAGCTTGGACGAAGGAATGGACTACTATGGCTACACCTTC.